The 26 T cell receptor beta chains presented below share a single source sample, sequenced in a study of patients and donors after allogeneic stem cell transplantation. TCRdb re-called the RT-PCR reads with MiXCR, one entry per CDR3 protein. Among hundreds of thousands of distinct CDR3 sequences listed, around 16% were seen once. Material: blood, either unsorted or a sorted T cell fraction (not recorded which). The receptors were sampled from a human donor who was either an allogeneic HSCT recipient or a stem cell or donor lymphocyte infusion donor (not recorded which). It is not recorded whose cells these are; they may come from a transplant donor.

The rearrangement uses TRBV5-1 and TRBJ1-1, with TRBD1 identical over 9 bases. The V segment lost 7 bases and the J segment 1 base; nucleotides outside the gene matches: 11. The CDR3 is 16 amino acids. Germline V gene data show CDR1 as SGHRS and CDR2 as YFSETQ. CDR3 bases: TGCGCCAGCGGAATTGACAGGGGGGGAAAGAACACTGAAGCTTTCTTT. It specifies CASGIDRGGKNTEAFF.

V and J are TRBV25-1 and TRBJ1-1; 8 bases map to TRBD1. Trimming cost V 2 bases and J 7 bases; bases outside gene matches: 3. CDR1 and CDR2 (germline): MGHDK, SYGVNS. The CDR3 covers 13 residues. For the CDR3, the DNA is TGTGCCAGCAGTGAAAGGGGACAGGTTGAAGCTTTCTTT. The encoded protein is CASSERGQVEAFF.

The rearrangement links TRBV9 to TRBJ2-5; TRBD1 aligns across 7 bases. V was clipped by 3 bases and J by 4 bases; unmatched bases: 6. The CDR3 totals 14 residues. Germline V gene data show CDR1 as SGDLS and CDR2 as YYNGEE. The CDR3 is CASSGQGRRETQYF. The CDR3 nucleotides read TGTGCCAGCAGCGGACAGGGTAGGCGAGAGACCCAGTACTTC.

This clonotype has more than one count but fewer than ten. The V gene is TRBV7-9, the J gene TRBJ2-5; D is ambiguous. Trimming pared 5 bases from V and 5 bases from J, leaving 15 bases between. Germline lookup yields CDR1 SEHNR and CDR2 FQNEAQ (reference sequence). The CDR3 runs to 14 residues. The CDR3 DNA reads as TGTGCCAGCAGCACCCTGAGAAGTCGGGAGACCCAGTACTTC. Its translation is CASSTLRSRETQYF.

The sample holds a few counts of this clonotype. This chain uses TRBV30 with TRBJ2-2; 8 nucleotides agree with TRBD1. Germline assignment: CDR1 GTSNPN and CDR2 SVGIG (reference sequence). The junction had 4 bases not matched to a gene; V was cut back by 8 bases and J by 2 bases. There are 13 residues in the CDR3. The CDR3 loop reads CARGTGNTGELFF. The CDR3 bases are TGTGCCCGAGGGACAGGAAACACCGGGGAGCTGTTTTTT.

The V gene is TRBV12-3 or TRBV12-4, the J gene TRBJ1-2; no clear D. The CDR3 contains 14 residues. V was clipped by 2 bases and J by 3 bases, with 10 bases between them. The CDR3 coding sequence is TGTGCCAGCAGTTTATCTGTCTCTCACTATGGCTACACCTTC. Protein sequence: CASSLSVSHYGYTF.

The sample holds a few counts of this clonotype. The chain is built from TRBV5-1 and TRBJ1-1; 7 bases line up with TRBD1. V dropped 5 bases and J dropped 4; count of bases not matched to a gene: 11. From germline, CDR1 is SGHRS and CDR2 YFSETQ. CDR3 length: 15 residues. The CDR3: CASRVEGAGGTEAFF. The CDR3 coding sequence is TGCGCCAGCAGAGTAGAGGGGGCGGGAGGCACTGAAGCTTTCTTT.

This clonotype was detected many times. This chain connects TRBV4-3 to TRBJ2-3; D is perhaps TRBD2 (5 bases). Germline CDR1 LGHNA, CDR2 YSLEER. The CDR3 consists of 14 residues. V lost 2 bases and J lost 2, with 8 bases in between. CDR3 nucleotide sequence: TGCGCCAGCAGCCAATCGGGATTCACAGATACGCAGTATTTT. This encodes CASSQSGFTDTQYF.

In its sample, this clonotype was seen a few times. This chain uses TRBV7-9 with TRBJ2-7; the D gene is possibly TRBD1 (6 bases). V dropped 5 bases and J dropped 3 bases, with 14 bases sitting between them. CDR1 and CDR2 from the germline V gene are SEHNR and FQNEAQ (reference sequence). This CDR3 contains 14 residues. CDR3 DNA sequence: TGTGCCAGCAGCGAAGAGGGACACAACTACGAGCAGTACTTC. It encodes CASSEEGHNYEQYF.

The gene calls are TRBV19 and TRBJ1-1; TRBD1 matches 7 bases. Losses at the gene ends were 7 bases for V and 6 bases for J; bases not matched to a gene: 11. This CDR3 comprises 14 residues. Germline V CDR1 and CDR2: LNHDA, SQIVND (reference sequence). Here the CDR3 reads CASIRQGIYPEAFF. In DNA, the CDR3 is TGTGCCAGTATTCGACAGGGTATTTATCCTGAAGCTTTCTTT.

This clonotype has only a few counts. This chain links TRBV6-5 with TRBJ1-1; TRBD1 is a possible D gene (5 bases). Between the trimmed V and J ends, which lost 5 bases and 5 bases, there was a span of 9 bases. Germline V gene sequence: CDR1 MNHEY, CDR2 SVGAGI. The CDR3 covers 12 residues. Here the CDR3 reads CASSDGGTEAFF. CDR3 nucleotides: TGTGCCAGCAGTGACGGGGGAACTGAAGCTTTCTTT.

This clonotype occurred many times. The chain combines TRBV29-1 with TRBJ1-1; D is undetermined. CDR3 length: 13 residues. The germline gives CDR1 SQVTM, CDR2 ANQGSEA. V dropped 1 base and J dropped 0 bases, with 6 bases sitting between them. CDR3 amino acids: CSVEGRMNTEAFF. In nucleotides, the CDR3 is TGCAGCGTTGAAGGCCGGATGAACACTGAAGCTTTCTTT.

This clonotype has a handful of counts. The chain links TRBV7-3 to TRBJ2-3, with 8 nucleotides matching TRBD2. CDR1 is SGHTA and CDR2 is FQGTGA in the germline V gene. The CDR3 is 19 residues long. V was pared by 0 bases and J by 4 bases, with 15 bases of the junction left unmatched. The CDR3 loop reads CASSLTEWRSGGFSDTQYF. CDR3 DNA sequence: TGTGCCAGCAGCTTAACGGAATGGCGGAGCGGGGGATTTTCAGATACGCAGTATTTT. The full variable domain, in which reference TRBV7-3 and TRBJ2-3 provide the parts outside the CDR3, is GAGVSQTPSNKVTEKGKYVELRCDPISGHTALYWYRQSLGQGPEFLIYFQGTGAADDSGLPNDRFFAVRPEGSVSTLKIQRTERGDSAVYLCASSLTEWRSGGFSDTQYFGPGTRLTVL.

This clonotype was counted between two and nine times. The gene calls are TRBV27 and TRBJ1-6; 9 bases are shared with TRBD1. The CDR3 sequence is 21 residues long. The trim removed 0 bases at V and 6 bases at J, leaving 18 bases unmatched. CDR1 MNHEY and CDR2 SMNVEV come from the germline V gene (reference sequence). This CDR3 reads CASSLSWYRGLKYLGNSPLHF. The CDR3, as DNA: TGTGCCAGCAGTTTATCGTGGTACAGGGGGCTCAAGTATTTGGGTAATTCACCCCTCCACTTT.

The chain combines TRBV7-2 with TRBJ1-2; D is ambiguous. This CDR3 contains 15 residues. V was pared by 2 bases and J by 7 bases, with 17 bases between. Germline values: CDR1 SGHTA, CDR2 FQGNSA. In nucleotides, the CDR3 is TGTGCCAGCAGCTTAATGTCCGACTCAACCGGTGGCTACACCTTC. This translates into CASSLMSDSTGGYTF. Based on the CDR3 plus reference TRBV7-2 and TRBJ1-2, the full variable domain is GAGVSQSPSNKVTEKGKDVELRCDPISGHTALYWYRQSLGQGLEFLIYFQGNSAPDKSGLPSDRFSAERTGGSVSTLTIQRTQQEDSAVYLCASSLMSDSTGGYTFGSGTRLTVV.

This chain links TRBV12-3 or TRBV12-4 with TRBJ2-5; 7 positions match TRBD1. The V segment lost 5 bases and the J segment 1 base; nucleotides outside the gene matches: 4. This CDR3 has 14 residues. The CDR3 DNA reads as TGTGCCAGCAGTAACAGGGGTCGCCAAGAGACCCAGTACTTC. Translated: CASSNRGRQETQYF.

J is TRBJ2-1 and V is TRBV2; D remains unclear. Germline loops: CDR1 SNHLY, CDR2 FYNNEI. Trimming shortened V by 7 bases and J by 2 bases, and 9 bases separated the two germline ends. CDR3 length: 13 residues. In DNA form, the CDR3 reads TGTGCCAGCACCCCCGGCCCCTACAATGAGCAGTTCTTC. It yields the protein CASTPGPYNEQFF.

This clonotype was picked up a small number of times. V usage is TRBV3-1 and J usage is TRBJ1-1; D gene uncertain. The CDR3 extends over 14 amino acids. Germline V gives CDR1 LGHDT, CDR2 YNNKEL (reference sequence). Deletions cut 4 bases from V and 1 base from J, with 10 bases between. The CDR3 reads CASSPSKGNTEAFF. The CDR3 DNA follows: TGTGCCAGCAGCCCTTCAAAGGGGAACACTGAAGCTTTCTTT.

The CDR3 sequence is CASSRDISNQPQHF. The CDR3 coding sequence is TGTGCCAGCAGTCGGGACATTAGCAATCAGCCCCAGCATTTT. V usage is TRBV12-3 or TRBV12-4 and J usage is TRBJ1-5; TRBD1 might be the D (6 bases). This CDR3 has 14 residues. V lost 5 bases to trimming and J lost 0 bases, with 8 bases between them.

The CDR3: CSAPRSGINEKLFF. CDR3 nucleotides: TGCAGTGCTCCCCGGTCCGGGATCAATGAAAAACTGTTTTTT. V usage is TRBV20-1 and J usage is TRBJ1-4; D gene ambiguous. The CDR3 sequence is 14 residues long. The germline V gene encodes CDR1 DFQATT and CDR2 SNEGSKA (reference sequence). V gave up 5 bases and J gave up 5 bases, with 15 bases separating them.

The table lists this clonotype with many counts. This chain joins TRBV6-1 and TRBJ2-2, with 7 bases fitting TRBD2. The CDR3 loop spans 14 amino acids. With V trimmed by 10 bases and J by 2 bases, 7 bases remained unmatched. The V gene's germline CDR1 is MNHNS and CDR2 SASEGT. The CDR3 region has the DNA TGTGCCATTAAGGGAGGGGAAAACACCGGGGAGCTGTTTTTT. Protein sequence: CAIKGGENTGELFF.

The V gene is TRBV4-3, the J gene TRBJ2-5; 11 nucleotides agree with TRBD1. Trimming cost V 4 bases and J 5 bases; bases outside gene matches: 6. The CDR3 totals 15 residues. Germline V gene data show CDR1 as LGHNA and CDR2 as YSLEER. The CDR3 DNA follows: TGCGCCAGCAGCCTAAGGACAGGGGGCAGGGAGACCCAGTACTTC. It is translated as CASSLRTGGRETQYF.

This clonotype was seen a few times. The rearrangement links TRBV6-5 to TRBJ2-2; 7 bases map to TRBD2. Trimming cost V 2 bases and J 10 bases; bases outside gene matches: 7. The CDR3 length is 14 residues. Germline values: CDR1 MNHEY, CDR2 SVGAGI. Here the CDR3 reads CASSYTPSGLELFF. The CDR3 nucleotides read TGTGCCAGCAGTTACACCCCTAGCGGTTTGGAGCTGTTTTTT.

This chain connects TRBV28 to TRBJ2-6; unclear D gene. The CDR3 has 15 amino acids. Germline CDR1 and CDR2: MDHEN and SYDVKM. V shed 5 bases and J shed 4 bases, with 12 bases lying between them. The CDR3 loop is CASSPGYLGANVLTF. The CDR3 nucleotides read TGTGCCAGCAGTCCTGGTTACTTGGGGGCCAACGTCCTGACTTTC.

The V gene is TRBV7-2, the J gene TRBJ2-7, with TRBD1 matching 7 bases. The CDR3 spans 13 residues. Germline CDR1 and CDR2: SGHTA and FQGNSA. With V trimmed by 7 bases and J by 6 bases, 9 bases remained unmatched. CDR3 bases: TGTGCCAGCACCCGAGACAGGGACGGCGAGCAGTACTTC. Translation gives CASTRDRDGEQYF.

This chain connects TRBV9 to TRBJ1-2; D ambiguous. This CDR3 has 16 residues. Trimming stripped 3 bases from V and 0 bases from J, with 15 bases between. Germline CDR1 reads SGDLS; CDR2 reads YYNGEE. DNA of the CDR3: TGTGCCAGCAGCGGCCGGGCCCCGGGAGCTAACTATGGCTACACCTTC. Translation gives CASSGRAPGANYGYTF.